The rows below give T cell receptor beta chains drawn from one sample of a study of blood T cell repertoires in COVID-19. Produced via immunoSEQ multiplex PCR; TCRdb's table is partial and in-frame only. The sample consists of 65,000 to 80,000 clones, roughly 82% of them appearing once. The material sequenced was peripheral blood. Receptors were obtained from a man aged 45 to 65 with acute or convalescent COVID-19. Both conserved end residues are trimmed from each CDR3.

AISEFSDSNQPQH	TRBV10-3	TRBJ1-5	13
ASSPYGAMNTEAF	TRBV18	TRBJ1-1	13
AWITRVVTEAF	TRBV30	TRBJ1-1	11
ASRRTGVREAF	TRBV11-2	TRBJ1-1	11
ASSRTGDNQPQH	TRBV5-6	TRBJ1-5	12
ASRGEANQPQH	TRBV2	TRBJ1-5	11
AWSVRAGGNNEQF	TRBV30	TRBJ2-1	13
ASSPPGTGPGNQPQH	TRBV6-6	TRBJ1-5	15
AIKVGGNAGGNTIY	TRBV10-3	TRBJ1-3	14
ASSQAEQGQGRYGYT	TRBV4-2	TRBJ1-2	15
ATSDHTGREGPGTGELF	TRBV24-1	TRBJ2-2	17
AWSDGSSYNSPLH	TRBV30	TRBJ1-6	13
ASSPGPSGRGYNEQF	TRBV7-9	TRBJ2-1	15
ASSPPLAEENIQY	TRBV18	TRBJ2-4	13
ASSYSGTSEHEQF	TRBV6-5	TRBJ2-1	13
ASSLSGGPFVYEQY	TRBV5-1	TRBJ2-7	14
ASSPKRTAGSRSSGNTIY	TRBV11-3	TRBJ1-3	18
ASSLRVWNEQF	TRBV12-3/TRBV12-4	TRBJ2-1	11
ASSLRGTNTGELF	TRBV11-3	TRBJ2-2	13
ASSLWQTSGDTDTQY	TRBV28	TRBJ2-3	15
ASSVESIHLGELF	TRBV9	TRBJ2-2	13
ASSDAFGTGSSPQH	TRBV7-9	TRBJ1-5	14
ASSRGTGGIDTQY	TRBV2	TRBJ2-3	13
ASSSQGRPSGANVLT	TRBV5-4	TRBJ2-6	15
SANEGRGNTEAF	TRBV20-1	TRBJ1-1	12
ASRMTANSGNTIY	TRBV19	TRBJ1-3	13
STNTGEAF	TRBV29-1	TRBJ1-1	8
ASSIGPSGLYEQY	TRBV19	TRBJ2-7	13
ASSQVASGKPYEQY	TRBV4-3	TRBJ2-7	14
ASSLERRNTEAF	TRBV5-1	TRBJ1-1	12
SVPDRGREKLF	TRBV29-1	TRBJ1-4	11
ASSIPQQGKLSEAF	TRBV19	TRBJ1-1	14
ASSEAGGRNQPQH	TRBV7-6	TRBJ1-5	13
ASSRPGQKKLF	TRBV7-6	TRBJ1-4	11
ASSGDRGFNEKLF	TRBV5-1	TRBJ1-4	13
ASSQETSGSYEQY	TRBV4-2	TRBJ2-7	13
ASSPPPLGAVGTEAF	TRBV3-1/TRBV3-2	TRBJ1-1	15
ASSRSSTEAF	TRBV6-5	TRBJ1-1	10
ASSYSTRGIATNEKLF	TRBV6-2/TRBV6-3	TRBJ1-4	16
ASSPDSGGIFTTEAF	TRBV5-4	TRBJ1-1	15
ASSTGTQADYGYT	TRBV5-6	TRBJ1-2	13
ASSQDGGWGDFTEAF	TRBV4-1	TRBJ1-1	15
ATSREAVRNEQF	TRBV15	TRBJ2-1	12
ASSVVPGGNYGYT	TRBV9	TRBJ1-2	13
ASSPLQGWTEAF	TRBV28	TRBJ1-1	12
ASSSLAGGPGANVLT	TRBV5-5	TRBJ2-6	15
ASSESGRGETQY	TRBV6-1	TRBJ2-5	12
ATSDFGEDEQY	TRBV24-1	TRBJ2-7	11